This TCR beta chain came from a study of blood T cell repertoires in COVID-19. Looking at the study overall: The origin of the acute and convalescent COVID-19 samples was the United States, Italy and Spain.

Seattle patient enrollment occurred during active infection, with longitudinal follow-up thereafter. Profiled with immunoSEQ multiplex PCR; TCRdb holds only in-frame clones, not every one. The table lists 150,000 to 200,000 clones, approximately 85% of them singletons. CDR3 length equals 14 residues. Germline loops: CDR1 SGHNT, CDR2 YENEEA. Unmatched junction bases numbered 9, after V lost 6 bases and J lost 7 bases. V gene TRBV11-3 combines with J gene TRBJ2-3; 8 bases fit TRBD1. This clonotype was sampled from a man older than 75 with COVID-19, enrolled during active disease. The source material was peripheral blood. CDR3 in amino acids: CASRRTGLCYTQYF. CDR3 nucleotides: TGTGCCAGCAGACGGACAGGGTTGTGTTATACGCAGTATTTT. The whole variable domain, filled in from reference TRBV11-3 and TRBJ2-3, reads EAGVVQSPRYKIIEKKQPVAFWCNPISGHNTLYWYLQNLGQGPELLIRYENEEAVDDSQLPKDRFSAERLKGVDSTLKIQPAELGDSAVYLCASRRTGLCYTQYFGPGTRLTVL.